Listed below are T cell receptor beta chains from one sample, sequenced in a study of radiotherapy plus CTLA-4 blockade in lung cancer. Produced via immunoSEQ multiplex PCR; TCRdb's table is partial and in-frame only. This table has just under 60,000 clones, around 80% appearing once. Specimen: peripheral blood, collected from a patient treated with radiotherapy plus ipilimumab. Every receptor here comes from a human donor with non-small cell lung cancer who had a partial response to radiotherapy plus ipilimumab. CDR3s include the opening cysteine and the closing phenylalanine or tryptophan. A D gene is named only where the DNA matches it firmly. Size is omitted from some rows. Given values are once, few, many or a class for expanded clones.

>TRBV7-3|TRBD1|TRBJ2-7|few
TGTGCCAGCAGCCCGGACAGGGGGGACGAGCAGTACTTC
CASSPDRGDEQYF
>TRBV5-6|TRBD1|TRBJ1-2|few
TGTGCCAGCAGCCCGGGACAGCTCTATGGCTACACCTTC
CASSPGQLYGYTF
>TRBV5-1|-|TRBJ2-2|-
TGCGCCAGCAGCCAGACAAGGAACACCGGGGAGCTGTTTTTT
CASSQTRNTGELFF
>TRBV28|-|TRBJ2-5|-
TGTGCCAGCACCCCAGGGCCCGCGGAGACCCAGTACTTC
CASTPGPAETQYF
>TRBV28|-|TRBJ1-4|-
TGTGCCAGCAGTTTACGCAGTGGTAATGAAAAACTGTTTTTT
CASSLRSGNEKLFF
>TRBV7-9|TRBD1|TRBJ2-7|-
TGTGCCAGCAGCCAACATGGACAGGGGGCGTTAAGAGAGCAGTACTTC
CASSQHGQGALREQYF
>TRBV6-5|TRBD1|TRBJ1-2|-
TGTGCCAGCAGTCGGACAGGAGGCGGCTACACCTTC
CASSRTGGGYTF
>TRBV6-6|TRBD1|TRBJ2-7|few
TGTGCCAGCAGTTACTCGCAGGGGGCGGATGAGCAGTACTTC
CASSYSQGADEQYF
>TRBV10-1|-|TRBJ2-2|-
TGCGCCGGGCCCGGGGAGCTGTTTTTT
CAGPGELFF
>TRBV2|-|TRBJ1-5|-
TGTGCCAGCAGTGACAACAGGGAACAGCCCCAGCATTTT
CASSDNREQPQHF
>TRBV2|-|TRBJ2-7|-
TGTGCCAGCAGTCTAAAGGTCGGGGGAATCTACGAGCAGTACTTC
CASSLKVGGIYEQYF
>TRBV6-6|-|TRBJ2-7|-
TGTGCCAGCAGTTACCATATGATCGACAGTCCTCGTGAGCAGTACTTC
CASSYHMIDSPREQYF
>TRBV7-9|-|TRBJ2-2|-
TGTGCCAGCAGCTTAGAGAACATCCAGCTGTTTTTT
CASSLENIQLFF
>TRBV7-9|TRBD1|TRBJ1-1|-
TGTGCCAGCAGCGTAAAACAGGGGACTGAAGCTTTCTTT
CASSVKQGTEAFF
>TRBV6-5|-|TRBJ1-5|-
TGTGCCAGCAGTTACTCCCAGGGAGGTCAGCCCCAGCATTTT
CASSYSQGGQPQHF
>TRBV7-9|-|TRBJ2-7|-
TGTGCCAGCAGCCAACAGGTCTCCTACGAGCAGTACTTC
CASSQQVSYEQYF
>TRBV5-5|TRBD1|TRBJ1-4|-
TGTGCCAGCAGCGGTGGACAGGGTGCCCGTGAAAAACTGTTTTTT
CASSGGQGAREKLFF
>TRBV30|-|TRBJ1-5|-
TGTGCCTGGAGTGGGGCCGTGCGGGGTGGGGATCAGCCCCAGCATTTT
CAWSGAVRGGDQPQHF
>TRBV28|TRBD1|TRBJ1-1|-
TGTGCCAGCAGTTTAACCTGGACAGGGAACAAAGCTTTCTTT
CASSLTWTGNKAFF
>TRBV6-6|-|TRBJ2-4|-
TGTGCCAGCCAGCGGGAAAGGTGGGGGGGCCGGAACATTCAGTACTTC
CASQRERWGGRNIQYF
>TRBV6-5|-|TRBJ1-5|-
TGTGCCAGCAGCCCCAACTTCAATCAGCCCCAGCATTTT
CASSPNFNQPQHF
>TRBV2|-|TRBJ2-7|once
TGTGCCACCTACCGGGACAAGACCTCCTACGAGCAGTACTTC
CATYRDKTSYEQYF
>TRBV30|TRBD1|TRBJ1-6|-
TGTGCCTGGAGTGTACGACCCTGGACAGGGGAGATTTCACCCCTCCACTTT
CAWSVRPWTGEISPLHF
>TRBV9|TRBD1|TRBJ2-2|many
TGTGCCAGCAGCGCCGACAGGGTGGGAACCGGGGAGCTGTTTTTT
CASSADRVGTGELFF
>TRBV9|-|TRBJ2-3|-
TGTGCCAGCAGCGTAGAGGGAGGCACAGATACGCAGTATTTT
CASSVEGGTDTQYF
>TRBV5-1|-|TRBJ1-2|-
TGCGCCAGCAGCTTGGCCGGAGCTAGGGGCCTCGATAACTATGGCTACACCTTC
CASSLAGARGLDNYGYTF
>TRBV25-1|TRBD1|TRBJ1-6|-
TGTGCCAGCAGCGGACAGGGTAATTCACCCCTCCACTTT
CASSGQGNSPLHF
>TRBV7-6|-|TRBJ2-3|-
TGTGCCAGCAGCTTAGCCCTGGCCGCGGCGAGCACAGATACGCAGTATTTT
CASSLALAAASTDTQYF
>TRBV28|TRBD1|TRBJ1-5|-
TGTGCCAACTCAGGGGGTTCCCTTTATAGCAATCAGCCCCAGCATTTT
CANSGGSLYSNQPQHF
>TRBV6-5|-|TRBJ1-1|-
TGTGCCAGCAGTTACTCCCTGTCGCGAGAAGCTTTCTTT
CASSYSLSREAFF
>TRBV28|-|TRBJ1-1|few
TGTGCCAGCAGTTTAGGAGGGACCCCCGGTCCGGAAGCTTTCTTT
CASSLGGTPGPEAFF
>TRBV21-1|-|TRBJ2-2|few
TGTGCCAGCACTACGGGGGGCACCGGGGAGCTGTTTTTT
CASTTGGTGELFF
>TRBV5-4|TRBD1|TRBJ2-7|-
TGTGCCAGCAGCGCCCCCGGGACAGCCTCCTACGAGCAGTACTTC
CASSAPGTASYEQYF